The present T cell receptor beta chain was sequenced within a study of blood T cell repertoires in COVID-19. Sequencing used immunoSEQ multiplex PCR; TCRdb keeps in-frame clones, though not all of them. The sample contains about 160,000 clones, approximately 86% of which appear only once. V lost 6 bases to trimming and J lost 4 bases, with 12 bases between them. Germline-derived CDR1 and CDR2 are MNHEY and SVGAGI. This CDR3 comprises 13 residues. The source of this sequence is an elderly woman with active or convalescent COVID-19. Sample: peripheral blood. This sequence joins TRBV6-5 and TRBJ1-2; the D gene is possibly TRBD1 (5 bases). The CDR3 reads CASREGQVYGYTF. In nucleotides, the CDR3 is TGTGCCAGCAGGGAGGGGCAGGTCTATGGCTACACCTTC.